This T cell receptor beta chain was sequenced during a study of blood T cell dynamics during melanoma immunotherapy (dated by TCRdb to between 2020 and 2021). Looking at the study overall: Patients had metastatic melanoma and received first-line pembrolizumab or nivolumab plus ipilimumab as standard of care in the United Kingdom. Peripheral T cell receptor repertoires of metastatic melanoma patients were profiled before and after one cycle of checkpoint inhibitor therapy to find early correlates of response. Consecutive patients formed a training cohort, and a further independent group of patients from the same centre was pooled into an external validation set. General findings and caveats noted by the study authors: A bifurcated reorganization of the PBMC repertoire at W3, with increased clonality or increased diversity, was observed in patients who later achieved disease control, unlike in progressors. The relatively small sample size was acknowledged as potentially limiting generalization of the results. Whether the T cell clones driving repertoire changes were melanoma-specific or reflected general immune activation could not be determined in the study.

To note about this clone: It lacks a known antigen. Qualities for individual bases were not recorded, and no much larger clone is one base off.

The time point tag for this specimen amounts to: pre-treatment baseline. Blood samples were taken at two points: before treatment (T0) and at week 3 (W3), which came after the first cycle of checkpoint blockade. Except for a couple of patients with rapid clinical progression, response was assessed 12 weeks after the first infusion by RECIST 1.1; disease control meant complete response, partial response or stable disease. Any patient who had received prior systemic cancer treatment, was on concomitant immunosuppressant therapy or had synchronous other active malignancies was excluded. To track both circulating cells and T cell turnover, TCR beta was sequenced from bulk PBMC as well as from plasma cell-free DNA. PBMC were isolated from blood with Lymphoprep and SepMate tubes, followed by red cell lysis. DNA from PBMC and sorted T cell subsets was extracted with QIAamp DNA Blood Mini kits. For every bulk PBMC sample, a fixed 350 ng of DNA was loaded. TCR beta CDR3 sequences were amplified from genomic DNA with the immunoSEQ TCRb Assay kit following manufacturer instructions. The KAPA Library Quantification Kit for Illumina platforms was used to quantify pooled libraries by qPCR. Sequencing of the pooled libraries was done on an Illumina NextSeq 500, with clustering at roughly 0.6-1.2 pM. Turning to the authors' computational methods: TCR data were analyzed with immunoSEQ ANALYZER and the R LymphoSeq package. A rearrangement efficiency score was calculated as productive divided by the sum of productive and non-productive CDR3 sequences. Clonality was measured with the Gini coefficient and diversity with the Renyi index at alpha=1, compared pairwise between timepoints within each patient. Clonal relatedness used an edit distance of 3, and repertoire similarity used the Bhattacharyya coefficient, both computed in LymphoSeq. To classify response, a linear discriminant analysis based on week-3 changes in clonality and diversity was built using the R MASS and caret packages. As stored in TCRdb, this immuneACCESS dataset retains in-frame rearrangements with V and J assigned. A fraction of the clones does not appear; measured against another copy, unresolved V genes explain less than half of the discrepancy, and the remainder lacks a known reason. Clone size and V and J calls were adopted from that table, with D and trimming inferred from the DNA. The sample table shows 15,000 to 20,000 clones, and 75% to 85% are seen once. The ten largest account for approximately 6.9% of the sample.

Inclusive of the bounding cysteine and phenylalanine, the CDR3 is 14 residues long. The kept DNA is CDR3 alone, 42 bases in frame from the first base. V loses 1 base of germline sequence and J loses 8 bases, and the interval between the two ends is 13 bases. CDR1 and CDR2 are read off the germline V gene as SGHRS and YFSETQ. This TCR was recovered from a human donor with melanoma. This sequence uses TRBV5-1 and TRBJ2-4; a tentative D call is TRBD1 (5 bases match). The sequencing here drew on blood, taken from a patient treated with checkpoint blockade. CDR3 reads: CASSLYQGVDIQYF. Here is the DNA: TGCGCCAGCAGCTTGTACCAAGGGGTGGACATTCAGTACTTC.